The rows below give T cell receptor beta chains drawn from one sample of a study of T-cell reconstitution after alpha-beta-depleted transplantation in children. In TCRdb, the PCR reads were re-called with MiXCR into one record per CDR3 protein. The table includes around 580,000 distinct CDR3 sequences, around 27% detected once. The sequenced sample was PBMCs, obtained before TCRalphabeta/CD19-depleted stem cell transplant. These receptor sequences come from a boy younger than two with Wiskott-Aldrich syndrome, due to receive a stem cell transplant. The CDR3 runs from the conserved cysteine through the conserved F or W. D genes are given only for firm matches. Expanded clones are given a class, and other clones once, few, many or no size at all.

V: TRBV12-3/TRBV12-4; J: TRBJ2-7; size: NA; D: NA; CDR3: CASSLVGEVYEQYF; DNA: TGTGCCAGCAGTTTAGTGGGGGAGGTCTACGAGCAGTACTTC
V: TRBV7-9; J: TRBJ2-7; size: few; D: NA; CDR3: CASSPVWGRSYEQYF; DNA: TGTGCCAGCAGCCCGGTGTGGGGGCGCAGTTACGAGCAGTACTTC
V: TRBV29-1; J: TRBJ2-1; size: few; D: NA; CDR3: CSVDRGAKYNEQFF; DNA: TGCAGCGTTGATCGGGGGGCCAAATACAATGAGCAGTTCTTC
V: TRBV4-1; J: TRBJ1-5; size: few; D: NA; CDR3: CASSQDRISNQPQHF; DNA: TGCGCCAGCAGCCAAGACAGAATTAGCAATCAGCCCCAGCATTTT
V: TRBV27; J: TRBJ1-2; size: NA; D: TRBD1; CDR3: CASSSDRDKGHTF; DNA: TGTGCCAGCAGCTCGGACAGGGATAAGGGCCACACCTTC
V: TRBV5-6; J: TRBJ2-5; size: few; D: NA; CDR3: CASSLMFSETQYF; DNA: TGTGCCAGCAGCTTGATGTTTTCTGAGACCCAGTACTTC
V: TRBV12-3/TRBV12-4; J: TRBJ2-1; size: NA; D: TRBD2; CDR3: CASSIRLAGDNEQFF; DNA: TGTGCCAGCAGCATCCGACTAGCGGGGGACAATGAGCAGTTCTTC
V: TRBV5-1; J: TRBJ2-2; size: NA; D: TRBD2; CDR3: CASSLLAQNTGELFF; DNA: TGCGCCAGCAGCTTACTAGCGCAGAACACCGGGGAGCTGTTTTTT
V: TRBV5-1; J: TRBJ2-2; size: NA; D: NA; CDR3: CASSLRTASTGELFF; DNA: TGCGCCAGCAGCCTACGGACAGCTTCCACCGGGGAGCTGTTTTTT
V: TRBV20-1; J: TRBJ2-2; size: few; D: TRBD1; CDR3: CSASQGGSFTGELFF; DNA: TGCAGTGCTTCACAGGGGGGTTCTTTCACCGGGGAGCTGTTTTTT
V: TRBV5-1; J: TRBJ2-7; size: few; D: NA; CDR3: CASSLAMGYEQYF; DNA: TGCGCCAGCAGCTTGGCGATGGGCTACGAGCAGTACTTC
V: TRBV15; J: TRBJ2-3; size: few; D: NA; CDR3: CATSYIKGPLGDTQYF; DNA: TGTGCCACCAGTTACATCAAGGGCCCCCTGGGAGATACGCAGTATTTT
V: TRBV5-1; J: TRBJ2-7; size: NA; D: NA; CDR3: CASSGYGEQYF; DNA: TGCGCCAGCAGCGGGTATGGCGAGCAGTACTTC
V: TRBV12-3/TRBV12-4; J: TRBJ2-2; size: few; D: TRBD1; CDR3: CASRRDRDIGELFF; DNA: TGTGCCAGCAGACGGGACAGGGATATCGGGGAGCTGTTTTTT
V: TRBV6-6; J: TRBJ2-3; size: few; D: NA; CDR3: CASRARGTDTQYF; DNA: TGTGCCAGCAGGGCCCGGGGGACAGATACGCAGTATTTT
V: TRBV7-3; J: TRBJ2-2; size: few; D: NA; CDR3: CASSPFGVLARKETGELFF; DNA: TGTGCCAGCAGCCCCTTTGGGGTACTAGCACGAAAGGAGACCGGGGAGCTGTTTTTT
V: TRBV7-2; J: TRBJ2-1; size: NA; D: TRBD2; CDR3: CASSSLPGLDYNEQFF; DNA: TGTGCCAGCAGCTCCCTACCGGGACTAGATTACAATGAGCAGTTCTTC
V: TRBV20-1; J: TRBJ2-3; size: few; D: TRBD2; CDR3: CSASLAGVHTQYF; DNA: TGCAGTGCTTCACTAGCGGGCGTACATACGCAGTATTTT
V: TRBV15; J: TRBJ2-4; size: NA; D: NA; CDR3: CATSREAENIQYF; DNA: TGTGCCACCAGCAGAGAAGCGGAAAACATTCAGTACTTC
V: TRBV5-1; J: TRBJ2-1; size: few; D: NA; CDR3: CASRIPLAFGSKNNEQFF; DNA: TGCGCCAGCAGGATACCCCTAGCGTTCGGGAGCAAGAACAATGAGCAGTTCTTC
V: TRBV7-3; J: TRBJ2-3; size: NA; D: NA; CDR3: CASSLRTGLSVTLITDTQYF; DNA: TGTGCCAGCAGCTTAAGAACAGGTCTCTCAGTTACATTAATTACAGATACGCAGTATTTT
V: TRBV5-1; J: TRBJ1-2; size: many; D: NA; CDR3: CASSLDSNYGYTF; DNA: TGCGCCAGCAGCTTAGACAGTAACTATGGCTACACCTTC
V: TRBV5-6; J: TRBJ2-2; size: NA; D: NA; CDR3: CARGFGRVVGELFF; DNA: TGTGCCAGGGGCTTTGGGCGCGTCGTCGGGGAGCTGTTTTTT
V: TRBV9; J: TRBJ2-2; size: NA; D: TRBD2; CDR3: CASSVQSGRVLAGELFF; DNA: TGTGCCAGCAGCGTTCAAAGCGGGAGGGTACTGGCCGGGGAGCTGTTTTTT
V: TRBV6-2/TRBV6-3; J: TRBJ2-7; size: few; D: TRBD1; CDR3: CASRRTGSAYEQYF; DNA: TGTGCCAGCAGACGGACAGGGTCCGCCTACGAGCAGTACTTC
V: TRBV5-1; J: TRBJ2-7; size: NA; D: NA; CDR3: CASSLVGRTYEQYF; DNA: TGCGCCAGCAGCTTGGTAGGTCGGACCTACGAGCAGTACTTC
V: TRBV14; J: TRBJ2-5; size: NA; D: NA; CDR3: CASSRRMTQYF; DNA: TGTGCCAGCAGCCGCCGGATGACCCAGTACTTC
V: TRBV12-3/TRBV12-4; J: TRBJ2-5; size: NA; D: NA; CDR3: CASSFGGAKTQYF; DNA: TGTGCCAGCAGTTTTGGGGGCGCCAAGACCCAGTACTTC
V: TRBV7-2; J: TRBJ2-1; size: few; D: TRBD2; CDR3: CASSLRAGGPGNEQFF; DNA: TGTGCCAGCAGCCTACGGGCGGGAGGGCCAGGTAATGAGCAGTTCTTC
V: TRBV5-5; J: TRBJ2-3; size: NA; D: NA; CDR3: CASSPHFTDTQYF; DNA: TGTGCCAGCAGCCCCCATTTCACAGATACGCAGTATTTT
V: TRBV20-1; J: TRBJ2-1; size: few; D: TRBD1; CDR3: CSATGTGAYNEQFF; DNA: TGCAGTGCTACAGGGACAGGGGCCTACAATGAGCAGTTCTTC
V: TRBV7-3; J: TRBJ2-3; size: NA; D: NA; CDR3: CASSLSGRDRDTQYF; DNA: TGTGCCAGCAGCTTAAGCGGGCGGGATCGGGATACGCAGTATTTT
V: TRBV7-7; J: TRBJ2-1; size: few; D: NA; CDR3: CASSDYTNEQFF; DNA: TGTGCCAGCAGCGACTACACCAATGAGCAGTTCTTC
V: TRBV6-1; J: TRBJ1-1; size: once; D: NA; CDR3: CASSRIPYGGAFF; DNA: TGTGCCAGCAGTCGAATCCCGTACGGTGGAGCTTTCTTT
V: TRBV4-1; J: TRBJ2-5; size: NA; D: TRBD2; CDR3: CASSQEGGWVQETQYF; DNA: TGCGCCAGCAGCCAAGAGGGAGGGTGGGTACAAGAGACCCAGTACTTC
V: TRBV30; J: TRBJ1-2; size: NA; D: NA; CDR3: CAWSVSGNRYTF; DNA: TGTGCCTGGAGTGTTTCAGGGAACCGCTACACCTTC
V: TRBV7-9; J: TRBJ2-5; size: few; D: NA; CDR3: CASSFDRERETQYF; DNA: TGTGCCAGCAGCTTTGATCGGGAGAGGGAGACCCAGTACTTC
V: TRBV7-9; J: TRBJ2-1; size: NA; D: TRBD2; CDR3: CASSLETSRTGLF; DNA: TGTGCCAGCAGCTTAGAGACTAGCCGGACGGGGCTCTTC
V: TRBV24-1; J: TRBJ2-1; size: NA; D: TRBD1; CDR3: CATSVKDRGYEQFF; DNA: TGTGCCACCAGTGTAAAAGACAGGGGTTATGAGCAGTTCTTC
V: TRBV27; J: TRBJ2-7; size: few; D: NA; CDR3: CASSLFSGPLYEQYF; DNA: TGTGCCAGCAGTTTATTTTCGGGACCACTTTACGAGCAGTACTTC
V: TRBV6-2/TRBV6-3; J: TRBJ2-3; size: NA; D: TRBD2; CDR3: CASGDRGRATDTQYF; DNA: TGTGCCAGCGGTGATCGCGGGAGAGCGACAGATACGCAGTATTTT
V: TRBV19; J: TRBJ2-2; size: NA; D: NA; CDR3: CASSPQTTGELFF; DNA: TGTGCCAGTAGTCCGCAGACCACCGGGGAGCTGTTTTTT
V: TRBV20-1; J: TRBJ2-3; size: NA; D: TRBD2; CDR3: CSARGTSGADTQYF; DNA: TGCAGTGCTAGAGGGACTAGCGGGGCAGATACGCAGTATTTT
V: TRBV5-1; J: TRBJ2-1; size: NA; D: NA; CDR3: CASRLLPSSYNEQFF; DNA: TGCGCCAGCAGACTCCTCCCAAGCTCCTACAATGAGCAGTTCTTC
V: TRBV9; J: TRBJ2-3; size: few; D: NA; CDR3: CASSVAEGMADTQYF; DNA: TGTGCCAGCAGCGTAGCCGAAGGGATGGCAGATACGCAGTATTTT